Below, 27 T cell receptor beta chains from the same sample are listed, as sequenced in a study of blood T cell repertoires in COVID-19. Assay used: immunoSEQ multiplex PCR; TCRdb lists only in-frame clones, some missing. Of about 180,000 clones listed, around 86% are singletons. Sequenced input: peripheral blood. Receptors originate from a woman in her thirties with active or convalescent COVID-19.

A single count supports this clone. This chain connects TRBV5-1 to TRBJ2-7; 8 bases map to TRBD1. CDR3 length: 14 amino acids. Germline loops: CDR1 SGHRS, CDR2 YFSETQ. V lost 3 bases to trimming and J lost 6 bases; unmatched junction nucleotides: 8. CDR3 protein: CASSYPTGDGEQYF. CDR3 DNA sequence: TGCGCCAGCAGCTACCCGACAGGGGACGGCGAGCAGTACTTC.

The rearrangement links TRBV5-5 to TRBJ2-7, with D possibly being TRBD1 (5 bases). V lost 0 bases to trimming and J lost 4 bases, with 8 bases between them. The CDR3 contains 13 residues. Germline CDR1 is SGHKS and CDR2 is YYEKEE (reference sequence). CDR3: CASSLVDSYEQYF. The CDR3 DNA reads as TGTGCCAGCAGCTTGGTAGACAGTTACGAGCAGTACTTC.

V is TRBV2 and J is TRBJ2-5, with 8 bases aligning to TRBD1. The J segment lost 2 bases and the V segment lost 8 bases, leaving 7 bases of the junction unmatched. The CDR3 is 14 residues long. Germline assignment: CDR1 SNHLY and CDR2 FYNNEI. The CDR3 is CASEEQGAQETQYF. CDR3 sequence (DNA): TGTGCCAGCGAAGAGCAGGGGGCGCAAGAGACCCAGTACTTC.

CDR3 in amino acids: CASSTTGADTEAFF. The CDR3 region has the DNA TGCGCCAGCAGTACCACAGGGGCGGACACTGAAGCTTTCTTT. V usage is TRBV10-2 and J usage is TRBJ1-1; 7 bases fit TRBD1. The CDR3 totals 14 residues. The germline V gene has CDR1 WSHSY and CDR2 SAAADI. V lost 5 bases to trimming and J lost 3 bases; unmatched junction nucleotides: 6.

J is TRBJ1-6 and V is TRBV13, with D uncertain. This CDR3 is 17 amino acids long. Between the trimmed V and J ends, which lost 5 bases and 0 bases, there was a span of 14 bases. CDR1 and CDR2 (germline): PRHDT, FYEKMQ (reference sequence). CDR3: CASSAWRPSSYNSPLHF. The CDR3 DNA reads TGTGCCAGCAGCGCATGGAGGCCGAGCTCCTATAATTCACCCCTCCACTTT.

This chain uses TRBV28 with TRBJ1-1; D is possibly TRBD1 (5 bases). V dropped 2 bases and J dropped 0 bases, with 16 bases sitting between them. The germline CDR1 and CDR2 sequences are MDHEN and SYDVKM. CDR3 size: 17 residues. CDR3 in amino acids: CASSLLLGTGLNTEAFF. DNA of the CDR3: TGTGCCAGCAGTTTACTCCTCGGCACAGGACTGAACACTGAAGCTTTCTTT.

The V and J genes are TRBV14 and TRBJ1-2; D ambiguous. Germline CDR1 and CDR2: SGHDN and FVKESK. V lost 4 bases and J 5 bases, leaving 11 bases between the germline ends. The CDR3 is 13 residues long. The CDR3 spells CASSPQVSYGYTF. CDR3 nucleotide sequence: TGTGCCAGCAGCCCTCAGGTCTCGTATGGCTACACCTTC.

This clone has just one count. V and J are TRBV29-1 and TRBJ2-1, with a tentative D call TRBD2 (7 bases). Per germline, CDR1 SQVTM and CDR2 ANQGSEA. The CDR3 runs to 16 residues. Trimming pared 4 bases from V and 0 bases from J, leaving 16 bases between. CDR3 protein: CSVVTGGRSSYNEQFF. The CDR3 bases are TGCAGCGTTGTAACGGGGGGCCGTTCCTCCTACAATGAGCAGTTCTTC.

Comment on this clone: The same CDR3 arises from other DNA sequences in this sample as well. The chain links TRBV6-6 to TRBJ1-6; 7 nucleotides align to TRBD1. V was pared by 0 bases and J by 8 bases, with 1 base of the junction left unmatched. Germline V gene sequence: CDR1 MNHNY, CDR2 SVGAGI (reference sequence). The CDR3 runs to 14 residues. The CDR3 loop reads CASSYSGGDSPLHF. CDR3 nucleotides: TGTGCCAGCAGTTACTCAGGGGGCGATTCACCCCTCCACTTT.

The CDR3 bases are TGTGCCAGCAGCCGGACGGGGGATCCCAATCAGCCCCAGCATTTT. Protein: CASSRTGDPNQPQHF. J is TRBJ1-5 and V is TRBV6-5; TRBD1 is a possible D gene (5 bases). The germline V gene has CDR1 MNHEY and CDR2 SVGAGI. CDR3 length equals 15 residues. Trimming removed 6 bases from V and 3 bases from J, with 15 bases in between.

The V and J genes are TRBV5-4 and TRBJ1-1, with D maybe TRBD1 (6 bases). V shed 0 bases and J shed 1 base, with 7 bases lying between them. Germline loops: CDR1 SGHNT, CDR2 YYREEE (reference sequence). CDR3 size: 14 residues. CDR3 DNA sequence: TGTGCCAGCAGCTTGGTACAGGGGAACACTGAAGCTTTCTTT. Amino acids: CASSLVQGNTEAFF.

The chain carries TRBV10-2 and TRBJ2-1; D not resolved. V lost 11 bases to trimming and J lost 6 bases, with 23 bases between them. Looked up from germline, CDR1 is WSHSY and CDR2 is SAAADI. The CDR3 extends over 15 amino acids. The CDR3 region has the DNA TGCGCCGGCACCCCGCGGAGCCCATCGTCCAATGAGCAGTTCTTC. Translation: CAGTPRSPSSNEQFF.

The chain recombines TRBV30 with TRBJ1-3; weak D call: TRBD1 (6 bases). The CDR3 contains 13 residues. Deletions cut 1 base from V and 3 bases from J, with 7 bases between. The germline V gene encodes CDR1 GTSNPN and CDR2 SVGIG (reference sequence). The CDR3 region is CAWSDRDGNTIYF. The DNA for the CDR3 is TGTGCCTGGAGTGACAGGGATGGAAACACCATATATTTT. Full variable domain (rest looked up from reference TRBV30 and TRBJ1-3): SQTIHQWPATLVQPVGSPLSLECTVEGTSNPNLYWYRQAAGRGLQLLFYSVGIGQISSEVPQNLSASRPQDRQFILSSKKLLLSDSGFYLCAWSDRDGNTIYFGEGSWLTVV.

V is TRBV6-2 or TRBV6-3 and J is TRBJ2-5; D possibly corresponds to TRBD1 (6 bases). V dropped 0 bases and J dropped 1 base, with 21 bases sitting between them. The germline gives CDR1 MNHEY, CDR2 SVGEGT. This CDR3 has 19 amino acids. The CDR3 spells CASSYSTEAGRGPQETQYF. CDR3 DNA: TGTGCCAGCAGTTACTCGACGGAGGCCGGCAGGGGACCCCAAGAGACCCAGTACTTC.

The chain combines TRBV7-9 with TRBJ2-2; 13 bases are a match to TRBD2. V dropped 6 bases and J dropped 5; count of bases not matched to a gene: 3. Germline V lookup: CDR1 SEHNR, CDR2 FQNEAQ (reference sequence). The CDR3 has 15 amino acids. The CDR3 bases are TGTGCCAGCAGTCAGGGACTAGCGGGGACCGGGGAGCTGTTTTTT. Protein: CASSQGLAGTGELFF.

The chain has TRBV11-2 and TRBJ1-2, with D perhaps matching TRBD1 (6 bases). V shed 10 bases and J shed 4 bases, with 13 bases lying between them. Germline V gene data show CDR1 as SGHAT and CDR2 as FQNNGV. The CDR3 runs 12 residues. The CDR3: CATSGGGYGYTF. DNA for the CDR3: TGTGCCACCTCGGGGGGCGGCTATGGCTACACCTTC.

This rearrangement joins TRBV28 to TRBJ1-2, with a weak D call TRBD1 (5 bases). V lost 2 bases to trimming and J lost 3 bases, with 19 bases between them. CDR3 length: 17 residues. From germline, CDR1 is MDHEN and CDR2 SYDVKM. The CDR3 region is CASSLLPGQGDYYGYTF. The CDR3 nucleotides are TGTGCCAGCAGTTTACTCCCCGGGCAGGGCGACTACTATGGCTACACCTTC.

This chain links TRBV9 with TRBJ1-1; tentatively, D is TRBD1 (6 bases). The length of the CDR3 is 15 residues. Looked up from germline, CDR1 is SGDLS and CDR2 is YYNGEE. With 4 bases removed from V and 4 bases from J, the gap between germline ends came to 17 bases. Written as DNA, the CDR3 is TGTGCCAGCAGCCCCCTAGGGGGTGGAAGCACTGAAGCTTTCTTT. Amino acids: CASSPLGGGSTEAFF.

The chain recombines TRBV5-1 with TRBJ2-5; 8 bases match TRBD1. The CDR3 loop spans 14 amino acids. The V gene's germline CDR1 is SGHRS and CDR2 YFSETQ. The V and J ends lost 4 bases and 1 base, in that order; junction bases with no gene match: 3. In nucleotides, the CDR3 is TGCGCCAGCAGCAGTGGACAGGGCCAAGAGACCCAGTACTTC. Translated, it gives CASSSGQGQETQYF.

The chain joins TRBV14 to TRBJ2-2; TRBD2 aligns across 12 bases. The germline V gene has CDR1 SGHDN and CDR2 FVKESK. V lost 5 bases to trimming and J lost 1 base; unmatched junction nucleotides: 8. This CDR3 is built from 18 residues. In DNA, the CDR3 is TGTGCCAGCAGCTTCCCCGGGACTAGCGGGTTGAACACCGGGGAGCTGTTTTTT. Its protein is CASSFPGTSGLNTGELFF.

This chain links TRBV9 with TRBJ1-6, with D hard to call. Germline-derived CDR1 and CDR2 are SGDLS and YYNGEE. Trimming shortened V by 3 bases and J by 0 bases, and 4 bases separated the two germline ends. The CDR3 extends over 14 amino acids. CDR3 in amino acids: CASSESSYNSPLHF. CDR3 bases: TGTGCCAGCAGCGAGAGCTCCTATAATTCACCCCTCCACTTT. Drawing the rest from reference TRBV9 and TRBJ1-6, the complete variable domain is DSGVTQTPKHLITATGQRVTLRCSPRSGDLSVYWYQQSLDQGLQFLIQYYNGEERAKGNILERFSAQQFPDLHSELNLSSLELGDSALYFCASSESSYNSPLHFGNGTRLTVT.

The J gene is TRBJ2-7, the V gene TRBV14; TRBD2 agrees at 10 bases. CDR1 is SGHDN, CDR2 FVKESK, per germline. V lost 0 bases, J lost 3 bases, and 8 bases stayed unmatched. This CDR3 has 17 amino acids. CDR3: CASSQESLAGISYEQYF. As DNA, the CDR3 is TGTGCCAGCAGCCAAGAGTCACTAGCGGGAATAAGCTACGAGCAGTACTTC.

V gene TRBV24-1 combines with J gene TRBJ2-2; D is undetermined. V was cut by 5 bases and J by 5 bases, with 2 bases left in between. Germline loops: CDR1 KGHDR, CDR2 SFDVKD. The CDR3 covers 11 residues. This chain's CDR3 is CATSATGELFF. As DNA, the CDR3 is TGTGCCACCAGTGCTACCGGGGAGCTGTTTTTT.

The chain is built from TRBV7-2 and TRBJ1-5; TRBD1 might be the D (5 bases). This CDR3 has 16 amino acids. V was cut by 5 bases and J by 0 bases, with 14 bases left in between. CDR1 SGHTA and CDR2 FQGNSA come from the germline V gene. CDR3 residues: CASSNTGPYSNQPQHF. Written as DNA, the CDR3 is TGTGCCAGCAGCAATACAGGTCCCTATAGCAATCAGCCCCAGCATTTT.

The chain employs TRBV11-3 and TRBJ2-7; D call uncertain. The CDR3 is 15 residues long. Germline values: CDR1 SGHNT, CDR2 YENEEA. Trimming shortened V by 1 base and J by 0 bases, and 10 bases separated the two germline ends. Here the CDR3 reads CASSLGPGSSYEQYF. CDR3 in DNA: TGTGCCAGCAGCTTAGGTCCCGGTAGCTCCTACGAGCAGTACTTC.

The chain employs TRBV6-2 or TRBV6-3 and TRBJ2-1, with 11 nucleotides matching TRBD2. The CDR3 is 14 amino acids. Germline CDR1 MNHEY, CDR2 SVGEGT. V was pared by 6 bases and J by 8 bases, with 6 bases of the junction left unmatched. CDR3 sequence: CASSLAGGLDEQFF. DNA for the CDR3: TGTGCCAGCAGCTTAGCGGGGGGGCTTGATGAGCAGTTCTTC.

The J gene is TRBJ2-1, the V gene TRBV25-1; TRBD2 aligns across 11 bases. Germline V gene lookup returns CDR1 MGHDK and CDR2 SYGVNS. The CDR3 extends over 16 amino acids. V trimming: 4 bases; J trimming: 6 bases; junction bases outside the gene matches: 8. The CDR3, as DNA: TGTGCCAGCAGTGCCCAAAATAGCGGGGGGGCCAATGAGCAGTTCTTC. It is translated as CASSAQNSGGANEQFF.